The present T cell receptor beta chain was sequenced within a study of early T cells in non-severe SARS-CoV-2 infection. Study background: The sequenced material was bulk RNA from unsorted whole blood, and its chains were unpaired.

This clonotype was seen repeatedly, ten times or more. Its target is not known. Unique molecular identifiers were affixed to single, distinct cDNA molecules. MiXCR, applied by TCRdb to the 5' RACE reads, yields one record per CDR3 protein. The sample holds some 80,000 distinct CDR3 sequences; roughly 4.7% are singletons and the top ten take roughly 6.6%. Germline loops: CDR1 MGHDK, CDR2 SYGVNS. The J segment lost 5 bases and the V segment lost 1 base, leaving 9 bases of the junction unmatched. CDR3 length equals 16 residues. Overall study findings and caveats: In VDJdb matching, anti-spike CD8 responses were favored while private and CD4 specificities went missing.

Sequencing was performed on whole blood, taken at baseline. This clonotype was obtained from an adult who was a healthcare worker with PCR-confirmed SARS-CoV-2 infection or an uninfected control (not recorded which). The chain is built from TRBV25-1 and TRBJ1-1, with TRBD1 matching 8 bases. The CDR3, as DNA: TGTGCCAGCAGTGAATTGGGACAGGCCAAGCGGACTGAAGCTTTCTTT. This sequence encodes CASSELGQAKRTEAFF.